This is a list of T cell receptor beta chains from one sample in a study of blood T cell repertoires in COVID-19. Clones were read by immunoSEQ multiplex PCR, and TCRdb kept only the in-frame ones, dropping some. The data hold hundreds of thousands of clones, with 85% to 90% observed a single time. Specimen: peripheral blood. The source of these receptors is a woman in her 50s with COVID-19, enrolled during active disease. CDR3s include the opening cysteine and the closing phenylalanine or tryptophan. Fields, in order: D gene, clone size, J gene, V gene, CDR3 protein, CDR3 DNA. D genes are given only for firm matches. Size is omitted from some rows. Given values are once, few, many or a class for expanded clones.

d_gene: NA
abundance: NA
j_gene: TRBJ2-7
v_gene: TRBV30
CDR3aa: CAWRPTGQPVYEQYF
CDR3nt: TGTGCCTGGAGACCCACGGGACAACCTGTTTACGAGCAGTACTTC

d_gene: NA
abundance: once
j_gene: TRBJ2-3
v_gene: TRBV24-1
CDR3aa: CATSEGGTDTQYF
CDR3nt: TGTGCCACCAGTGAGGGCGGCACAGATACGCAGTATTTT

d_gene: TRBD2
abundance: NA
j_gene: TRBJ2-1
v_gene: TRBV24-1
CDR3aa: CATSDPGLAGYNEQFF
CDR3nt: TGTGCCACCAGTGACCCGGGACTAGCGGGGTACAATGAGCAGTTCTTC

d_gene: NA
abundance: NA
j_gene: TRBJ1-1
v_gene: TRBV5-1
CDR3aa: CASSLKTEHTEAFF
CDR3nt: TGCGCCAGCAGCTTGAAAACAGAACACACTGAAGCTTTCTTT

d_gene: NA
abundance: NA
j_gene: TRBJ1-4
v_gene: TRBV10-1
CDR3aa: CASSDSNEKLFF
CDR3nt: TGCGCCAGCAGTGACAGTAATGAAAAACTGTTTTTT

d_gene: NA
abundance: NA
j_gene: TRBJ1-4
v_gene: TRBV5-6
CDR3aa: CASSFLAEWEKLFF
CDR3nt: TGTGCCAGCAGCTTTCTGGCAGAATGGGAAAAACTGTTTTTT

d_gene: NA
abundance: NA
j_gene: TRBJ1-6
v_gene: TRBV2
CDR3aa: CASSLDSRNSPLHF
CDR3nt: TGTGCCAGCAGTTTAGACAGTCGTAATTCACCCCTCCACTTT

d_gene: NA
abundance: NA
j_gene: TRBJ2-6
v_gene: TRBV7-3
CDR3aa: CASSLRVAGKSSGANVLTF
CDR3nt: TGTGCCAGCAGCTTAAGAGTTGCAGGGAAATCCTCTGGGGCCAACGTCCTGACTTTC

d_gene: NA
abundance: NA
j_gene: TRBJ2-1
v_gene: TRBV7-9
CDR3aa: CASSFGGEQFF
CDR3nt: TGTGCCAGCAGCTTCGGTGGTGAGCAGTTCTTC

d_gene: TRBD1
abundance: NA
j_gene: TRBJ1-2
v_gene: TRBV19
CDR3aa: CASSTRQGSYGYTF
CDR3nt: TGTGCCAGTAGTACCCGACAGGGGAGCTATGGCTACACCTTC

d_gene: TRBD2
abundance: once
j_gene: TRBJ2-1
v_gene: TRBV7-2
CDR3aa: CASSQGTSGGQFF
CDR3nt: TGTGCCAGCAGCCAAGGGACTAGCGGTGGGCAGTTCTTC

d_gene: TRBD1
abundance: NA
j_gene: TRBJ1-1
v_gene: TRBV2
CDR3aa: CASRQTGGHPGVNTEAFF
CDR3nt: TGTGCCAGCAGGCAGACAGGGGGCCATCCCGGGGTGAACACTGAAGCTTTCTTT

d_gene: TRBD2
abundance: NA
j_gene: TRBJ2-3
v_gene: TRBV4-2
CDR3aa: CASSQEVTSGGPDTQYF
CDR3nt: TGTGCCAGCAGCCAAGAGGTGACTAGCGGGGGGCCAGATACGCAGTATTTT

d_gene: NA
abundance: NA
j_gene: TRBJ2-1
v_gene: TRBV5-1
CDR3aa: CASSLAGGLREQFF
CDR3nt: TGCGCCAGCAGCTTGGCCGGGGGATTGAGGGAGCAGTTCTTC

d_gene: TRBD1
abundance: NA
j_gene: TRBJ1-5
v_gene: TRBV28
CDR3aa: CASSLEGGTETPRF
CDR3nt: TGTGCCAGCAGTTTAGAAGGCGGGACAGAAACTCCTCGATTT

d_gene: NA
abundance: NA
j_gene: TRBJ1-4
v_gene: TRBV30
CDR3aa: CAWSPPPTNEKLFF
CDR3nt: TGTGCCTGGAGCCCCCCTCCAACTAATGAAAAACTGTTTTTT

d_gene: NA
abundance: NA
j_gene: TRBJ2-7
v_gene: TRBV5-1
CDR3aa: CASSFDGRNYEQYF
CDR3nt: TGCGCCAGCAGCTTCGATGGGAGGAACTACGAGCAGTACTTC

d_gene: TRBD2
abundance: once
j_gene: TRBJ2-2
v_gene: TRBV3-1/TRBV3-2
CDR3aa: CASSQAGGRSGELFF
CDR3nt: TGTGCCAGCAGCCAAGCGGGGGGGCGATCCGGGGAGCTGTTTTTT

d_gene: TRBD2
abundance: NA
j_gene: TRBJ2-7
v_gene: TRBV19
CDR3aa: CASSMNQAAGGEQYF
CDR3nt: TGTGCCAGTAGTATGAACCAGGCCGCGGGGGGCGAGCAGTACTTC

d_gene: NA
abundance: NA
j_gene: TRBJ2-1
v_gene: TRBV10-1
CDR3aa: CASWTANNEQFF
CDR3nt: TGCGCCAGCTGGACAGCCAACAATGAGCAGTTCTTC

d_gene: NA
abundance: NA
j_gene: TRBJ2-5
v_gene: TRBV7-9
CDR3aa: CASSLDGLKETQYF
CDR3nt: TGTGCCAGCAGCTTAGACGGACTAAAGGAGACCCAGTACTTC

d_gene: NA
abundance: once
j_gene: TRBJ1-1
v_gene: TRBV12-3/TRBV12-4
CDR3aa: CASSPSQLTEAFF
CDR3nt: TGTGCCAGCAGCCCATCCCAATTGACTGAAGCTTTCTTT

d_gene: NA
abundance: NA
j_gene: TRBJ2-3
v_gene: TRBV6-5
CDR3aa: CASSSIFGDTQYF
CDR3nt: TGTGCCAGCAGTTCGATTTTCGGAGATACGCAGTATTTT

d_gene: NA
abundance: NA
j_gene: TRBJ1-1
v_gene: TRBV28
CDR3aa: CASSLHSSMNTEAFF
CDR3nt: TGTGCCAGCAGTTTACATAGCAGCATGAACACTGAAGCTTTCTTT

d_gene: TRBD2
abundance: NA
j_gene: TRBJ2-1
v_gene: TRBV30
CDR3aa: CAWSAGLAGYNEQFF
CDR3nt: TGTGCCTGGAGCGCGGGACTAGCTGGCTACAATGAGCAGTTCTTC

d_gene: TRBD2
abundance: once
j_gene: TRBJ2-5
v_gene: TRBV5-1
CDR3aa: CASSLAVAGETQYF
CDR3nt: TGCGCCAGCAGCTTGGCGGTAGCGGGCGAGACCCAGTACTTC

d_gene: NA
abundance: NA
j_gene: TRBJ2-7
v_gene: TRBV9
CDR3aa: CASSFRGIGYEQYF
CDR3nt: TGTGCCAGCAGCTTCAGAGGTATCGGGTACGAGCAGTACTTC

d_gene: TRBD1
abundance: NA
j_gene: TRBJ2-4
v_gene: TRBV3-1/TRBV3-2
CDR3aa: CASSRPGQGYIQYF
CDR3nt: TGTGCCAGCAGCCGACCGGGACAGGGGTACATTCAGTACTTC

d_gene: TRBD1
abundance: NA
j_gene: TRBJ1-2
v_gene: TRBV5-4
CDR3aa: CASSLPGTGDWGYTF
CDR3nt: TGTGCCAGCAGCTTGCCCGGGACAGGGGATTGGGGCTACACCTTC

d_gene: TRBD1
abundance: NA
j_gene: TRBJ1-2
v_gene: TRBV3-1/TRBV3-2
CDR3aa: CASSQEQSPTGRYNGYTF
CDR3nt: TGTGCCAGCAGCCAAGAGCAGAGTCCGACAGGGCGGTACAATGGCTACACCTTC

d_gene: TRBD1
abundance: NA
j_gene: TRBJ1-2
v_gene: TRBV4-1
CDR3aa: CASSQPIQGPNYGYTF
CDR3nt: TGCGCCAGCAGCCAACCAATACAGGGGCCCAACTATGGCTACACCTTC

d_gene: NA
abundance: NA
j_gene: TRBJ1-2
v_gene: TRBV7-9
CDR3aa: CASSPNNRVKGYTF
CDR3nt: TGTGCCAGCAGCCCGAATAACAGGGTGAAGGGCTACACCTTC

d_gene: NA
abundance: NA
j_gene: TRBJ1-2
v_gene: TRBV7-2
CDR3aa: CASSLVGQTYGYTF
CDR3nt: TGTGCCAGCAGCTTAGTGGGGCAGACCTATGGCTACACCTTC

d_gene: TRBD1
abundance: NA
j_gene: TRBJ1-6
v_gene: TRBV5-1
CDR3aa: CASRFVYRGSDSPLHF
CDR3nt: TGCGCCAGCAGGTTCGTTTACAGGGGCTCGGATTCACCCCTCCACTTT

d_gene: TRBD1
abundance: NA
j_gene: TRBJ1-3
v_gene: TRBV9
CDR3aa: CASSLDRGSGNTIYF
CDR3nt: TGTGCCAGCAGCCTAGACAGGGGAAGTGGAAACACCATATATTTT

d_gene: NA
abundance: NA
j_gene: TRBJ1-2
v_gene: TRBV5-5
CDR3aa: CAGAQGEGYGYTF
CDR3nt: TGTGCCGGGGCACAGGGAGAGGGCTATGGCTACACCTTC

d_gene: TRBD2
abundance: NA
j_gene: TRBJ2-5
v_gene: TRBV24-1
CDR3aa: CATRGGSQETQYF
CDR3nt: TGTGCCACCAGGGGAGGGTCCCAAGAGACCCAGTACTTC

d_gene: NA
abundance: NA
j_gene: TRBJ2-7
v_gene: TRBV6-1
CDR3aa: CASSEEVDYTVRTYEQYF
CDR3nt: TGTGCCAGCAGTGAAGAAGTCGACTATACTGTTCGGACCTACGAGCAGTACTTC

d_gene: TRBD2
abundance: NA
j_gene: TRBJ2-1
v_gene: TRBV7-2
CDR3aa: CASNPSGGASEQFF
CDR3nt: TGTGCCAGCAACCCGAGCGGGGGGGCGAGTGAGCAGTTCTTC

d_gene: NA
abundance: NA
j_gene: TRBJ1-1
v_gene: TRBV21-1
CDR3aa: CASSRFQFPPNTEAFF
CDR3nt: TGTGCCAGCAGCAGGTTCCAGTTCCCACCGAACACTGAAGCTTTCTTT

d_gene: NA
abundance: NA
j_gene: TRBJ2-1
v_gene: TRBV2
CDR3aa: CASSVVRTYNEQFF
CDR3nt: TGTGCCAGCAGTGTGGTCAGAACCTACAATGAGCAGTTCTTC

d_gene: NA
abundance: NA
j_gene: TRBJ2-7
v_gene: TRBV27
CDR3aa: CASSLHPQGGEQYF
CDR3nt: TGTGCCAGCAGTTTACACCCGCAGGGAGGCGAGCAGTACTTC

d_gene: TRBD1
abundance: NA
j_gene: TRBJ1-3
v_gene: TRBV30
CDR3aa: CAFGTGGQSSGNTIYF
CDR3nt: TGTGCCTTCGGGACAGGGGGCCAGAGCTCTGGAAACACCATATATTTT

d_gene: TRBD1
abundance: NA
j_gene: TRBJ1-1
v_gene: TRBV18
CDR3aa: CASSPLTGGDTEAFF
CDR3nt: TGTGCCAGCTCACCCCTGACAGGGGGCGACACTGAAGCTTTCTTT

d_gene: TRBD1
abundance: NA
j_gene: TRBJ1-4
v_gene: TRBV20-1
CDR3aa: CSANRGVKLFF
CDR3nt: TGCAGTGCGAACAGGGGGGTGAAACTGTTTTTT

d_gene: NA
abundance: NA
j_gene: TRBJ1-1
v_gene: TRBV29-1
CDR3aa: CSGAQVYTEAFF
CDR3nt: TGCAGCGGGGCTCAGGTCTACACTGAAGCTTTCTTT

d_gene: TRBD2
abundance: once
j_gene: TRBJ2-2
v_gene: TRBV19
CDR3aa: CASGTRRTGELFF
CDR3nt: TGTGCCAGTGGGACTAGACGCACCGGGGAACTGTTTTTT

d_gene: TRBD2
abundance: NA
j_gene: TRBJ2-1
v_gene: TRBV12-5
CDR3aa: CASGLVLGGGGSEQFF
CDR3nt: TGTGCTAGTGGTTTGGTACTGGGCGGGGGAGGGAGTGAGCAGTTCTTC

d_gene: TRBD1
abundance: NA
j_gene: TRBJ2-2
v_gene: TRBV2
CDR3aa: CASKTGVTGELFF
CDR3nt: TGTGCCAGCAAGACAGGGGTCACCGGGGAGCTGTTTTTT

d_gene: NA
abundance: NA
j_gene: TRBJ1-4
v_gene: TRBV18
CDR3aa: CASSPSGGQNEKLFF
CDR3nt: TGTGCCAGCTCACCCTCCGGTGGTCAAAATGAAAAACTGTTTTTT

d_gene: NA
abundance: NA
j_gene: TRBJ2-7
v_gene: TRBV2
CDR3aa: CASRAGPSYEQYF
CDR3nt: TGTGCCAGCCGCGCGGGTCCGTCCTACGAGCAGTACTTC

d_gene: TRBD2
abundance: NA
j_gene: TRBJ2-1
v_gene: TRBV9
CDR3aa: CASSVDPTSGSYNEQFF
CDR3nt: TGTGCCAGCAGCGTTGATCCGACTAGCGGCTCCTACAATGAGCAGTTCTTC

d_gene: TRBD2
abundance: NA
j_gene: TRBJ2-3
v_gene: TRBV30
CDR3aa: CAWSEGGGADTQYF
CDR3nt: TGTGCCTGGAGTGAGGGCGGGGGGGCAGATACGCAGTATTTT